A single sample gave rise to the 27 T cell receptor beta chains below, sequenced in a study of T cells in Graves' hyperthyroidism and ophthalmopathy. Amplification targeted TCR beta CDR3 regions from RNA transcripts. In the first-round RT-PCR of the TCR CDR3, the HTBI primer set was used. TCRdb recomputed calls from the multiplex PCR reads with MiXCR, one row per CDR3 protein. The sample includes over 700,000 distinct CDR3 sequences, approximately 19% of them seen just once. The material sequenced was blood. All receptors derive from a woman between 45 and 65 years old with Graves' hyperthyroidism that later progressed to Graves' ophthalmopathy.

This clonotype appeared many times. This chain joins TRBV20-1 and TRBJ1-5; D might be TRBD1 (5 bases). Trimming took off 1 base at V and 6 bases at J, with 10 bases between the two ends. CDR1 is DFQATT, CDR2 SNEGSKA, per germline (reference sequence). CDR3 size: 13 residues. Here the CDR3 reads CSARGDRGQPQHF. DNA of the CDR3: TGCAGTGCTAGAGGTGACAGAGGTCAGCCCCAGCATTTT.

The CDR3 loop reads CASSFFSDRGQTGELFF. The CDR3 DNA reads TGTGCCAGCAGTTTTTTCTCGGACAGGGGGCAGACCGGGGAGCTGTTTTTT. The rearrangement uses TRBV2 and TRBJ2-2; 11 bases align to TRBD1. The trim removed 5 bases at V and 5 bases at J, leaving 10 bases unmatched. The CDR3 totals 17 residues. CDR1 and CDR2 from the germline V gene are SNHLY and FYNNEI.

This clonotype was observed a few times. The V call is TRBV20-1, the J call TRBJ2-3; TRBD2 matches 8 bases. The J segment lost 3 bases and the V segment lost 3 bases, leaving 11 bases of the junction unmatched. This CDR3 contains 16 residues. The V gene's germline CDR1 is DFQATT and CDR2 SNEGSKA (reference sequence). The CDR3 spells CSASPGSSGGTDTQYF. CDR3 DNA sequence: TGCAGTGCTAGTCCTGGTTCGAGCGGGGGTACAGATACGCAGTATTTT.

This clonotype has at least ten counts. The CDR3 spells CASSSRGVAKNIQYF. The CDR3 DNA reads as TGTGCCAGCAGCTCTCGGGGGGTAGCCAAAAACATTCAGTACTTC. The chain couples TRBV11-2 to TRBJ2-4, with 7 bases aligning to TRBD2. In germline, CDR1 is SGHAT, CDR2 FQNNGV. Losses at the gene ends were 4 bases for V and 0 bases for J; bases not matched to a gene: 3. The CDR3 has 15 residues.

This clonotype appeared a few times. The J gene is TRBJ2-4, the V gene TRBV10-3, with 8 positions matching TRBD2. CDR1 and CDR2 (germline): ENHRY, SYGVKD. This CDR3 is built from 14 residues. The V and J ends lost 4 bases and 4 bases, in that order; junction bases with no gene match: 3. CDR3 DNA: TGTGCCATCAGTGGTACTAGCGGAAAAAACATTCAGTACTTC. Protein product: CAISGTSGKNIQYF.

Many counts were recorded for this clonotype. The chain carries TRBV9 and TRBJ1-1, with D unresolved. CDR3 length equals 13 residues. Germline values: CDR1 SGDLS, CDR2 YYNGEE. V was trimmed by 2 bases and J by 1 base, leaving 6 bases between them. CDR3 bases: TGTGCCAGCAGCGTGCTCGAGAACACTGAAGCTTTCTTT. Translation gives CASSVLENTEAFF.

The genes are TRBV6-1 and TRBJ1-5, with a possible D match to TRBD1 (6 bases). This CDR3 has 15 amino acids. Trimming left V 4 bases short and J 1 base short, with 11 bases between. Germline-derived CDR1 and CDR2 are MNHNS and SASEGT. CDR3 nucleotide sequence: TGTGCCAGCAGTGGAATTGGACAGAGCAATCAGCCCCAGCATTTT. Translation: CASSGIGQSNQPQHF.

The chain combines TRBV9 with TRBJ1-3; no clear D gene. V lost 0 bases, J lost 0 bases, and 7 bases lay in between. CDR3 length: 15 amino acids. Germline CDR1 reads SGDLS; CDR2 reads YYNGEE. The CDR3 here is CASSVGAYSGNTIYF. In DNA, the CDR3 is TGTGCCAGCAGCGTAGGCGCTTACTCTGGAAACACCATATATTTT.

This clonotype was observed a handful of times. The V call is TRBV6-5, the J call TRBJ2-1; the D gene is possibly TRBD2 (6 bases). CDR1 is MNHEY, CDR2 SVGAGI, per germline. The CDR3 contains 16 residues. V was clipped by 0 bases and J by 0 bases, with 9 bases between them. The CDR3 sequence is CASSYSRRVSYNEQFF. CDR3 DNA: TGTGCCAGCAGTTACTCGAGGAGGGTCTCCTACAATGAGCAGTTCTTC.

This chain uses TRBV7-9 with TRBJ2-7, with a possible D match to TRBD1 (6 bases). The CDR3 is 14 amino acids. The V gene lost 2 bases and the J gene lost 6 bases, with 14 bases spanning the gap. Germline V CDR1 and CDR2: SEHNR, FQNEAQ (reference sequence). The CDR3: CASSLQGYRLEQYF. CDR3 bases: TGTGCCAGCAGCTTACAGGGGTATAGACTCGAGCAGTACTTC.

Many counts were recorded for this clonotype. The V gene is TRBV3-1, the J gene TRBJ1-1, with D perhaps matching TRBD1 (5 bases). The germline V gene encodes CDR1 LGHDT and CDR2 YNNKEL (reference sequence). Trimming left V 4 bases short and J 6 bases short, with 15 bases between. The CDR3 consists of 14 residues. CDR3 bases: TGTGCCAGCAGCCTGCACCGGGACCCTCCTGAAGCTTTCTTT. This encodes CASSLHRDPPEAFF.

The table lists this clonotype with many counts. This chain connects TRBV11-3 to TRBJ2-1, with TRBD1 identical over 10 bases. The germline V gene has CDR1 SGHNT and CDR2 YENEEA. V shed 0 bases and J 8 bases; nucleotides not matched to a gene: 7. CDR3 size: 16 residues. The CDR3 protein is CASSLDLGQGSDEQFF. CDR3 sequence (DNA): TGTGCCAGCAGCTTAGATTTGGGACAGGGGTCTGATGAGCAGTTCTTC.

The rearrangement joins TRBV3-1 to TRBJ2-1; 7 bases fit TRBD2. In germline, CDR1 is LGHDT, CDR2 YNNKEL (reference sequence). This CDR3 spans 15 amino acids. Losses at the gene ends were 1 base for V and 4 bases for J; bases not matched to a gene: 4. Here the CDR3 reads CASSQVKAGYNEQFF. The CDR3 nucleotides read TGTGCCAGCAGCCAAGTCAAAGCGGGGTACAATGAGCAGTTCTTC.

This clonotype was picked up many times. The rearrangement links TRBV20-1 to TRBJ1-5; unclear D gene. Trimming took 6 bases from V and 0 from J, leaving 9 bases between them. The germline V gene encodes CDR1 DFQATT and CDR2 SNEGSKA (reference sequence). The CDR3 totals 13 residues. CDR3 coding DNA: TGCAGTGCGAACACCCATAGCAATCAGCCCCAGCATTTT. Its protein product is CSANTHSNQPQHF.

CDR3 sequence reads: CASRPRGTGYGYTF. DNA of the CDR3: TGTGCCAGCAGACCCCGCGGGACAGGCTATGGCTACACCTTC. This chain joins TRBV6-1 and TRBJ1-2; 8 positions match TRBD1. The junction had 7 bases not matched to a gene; V was cut back by 6 bases and J by 4 bases. Germline assignment: CDR1 MNHNS and CDR2 SASEGT. The CDR3 has 14 amino acids.

This clonotype was seen repeatedly, ten times or more. The chain joins TRBV11-2 to TRBJ2-7; TRBD2 matches 8 bases. After removal of 5 bases from V and 7 bases from J, the junction contained 13 bases not matched to a gene. This CDR3 spans 15 amino acids. Per germline, CDR1 SGHAT and CDR2 FQNNGV. Written as DNA, the CDR3 is TGTGCCAGCAGCGCGGGACTAGAACTCCGCGGGGAGCAGTACTTC. Its protein is CASSAGLELRGEQYF.

The CDR3 here is CASSQLGGGYNQPQHF. CDR3 DNA sequence: TGTGCCAGCTCACAACTAGGGGGCGGCTACAATCAGCCCCAGCATTTT. The gene calls are TRBV18 and TRBJ1-5; 7 bases line up with TRBD1. In germline, CDR1 is KGHSH, CDR2 LQKENI. The CDR3 extends over 16 amino acids. Unmatched junction bases numbered 9, after V lost 4 bases and J lost 3 bases.

The rearrangement uses TRBV7-8 and TRBJ2-1; D remains ambiguous. The CDR3 has 12 amino acids. From germline, CDR1 is SGHVS and CDR2 FQNEAQ. The germline V and J ends were trimmed by 6 bases and 12 bases, with 15 bases remaining between them. CDR3 residues: CASRGVKFGQFF. CDR3 nucleotides: TGTGCCAGCAGAGGTGTCAAGTTTGGGCAGTTCTTC.

In this sample, this clonotype turned up a few times. The junction departs from germline at one end; a sequencing error may be responsible. V is TRBV4-2 and J is TRBJ2-5; 11 bases fit TRBD2. Germline CDR1 reads LGHNA; CDR2 reads YNFKEQ. CDR3 length equals 14 residues. CDR3 nucleotide sequence: TGTGCCAACAGCGTAGCGGGGGGGCTGGAGACCCAGTACTTC. This codes for CANSVAGGLETQYF.

This clonotype showed up many times. This chain connects TRBV12-3 or TRBV12-4 to TRBJ2-7; D is uncertain. V shed 5 bases and J shed 6 bases, with 8 bases lying between them. The CDR3 consists of 11 residues. CDR3 sequence (DNA): TGTGCCAGCAGTCTATCGTCCGAGCAGTACTTC. Protein: CASSLSSEQYF.

At least ten counts were recorded for this clonotype. The chain's CDR3 is CASSPGAGSSYEQYF. DNA of the CDR3: TGTGCCAGCAGTCCAGGAGCGGGATCCTCCTACGAGCAGTACTTC. The chain links TRBV7-8 to TRBJ2-7; 7 bases fit TRBD2. The germline CDR1 and CDR2 sequences are SGHVS and FQNEAQ. V gave up 6 bases and J gave up 0 bases; unmatched junction bases: 8. The CDR3 has 15 residues.

The chain couples TRBV2 to TRBJ1-2; 7 bases are a match to TRBD1. The ends lost 6 bases at V and 0 bases at J; junction bases unmatched: 7. The CDR3 has 15 amino acids. Looked up from germline, CDR1 is SNHLY and CDR2 is FYNNEI. CDR3 nucleotide sequence: TGTGCCAGCAGGGACAGGAGTCTCGCTAACTATGGCTACACCTTC. Protein sequence: CASRDRSLANYGYTF.

This clonotype has only a few counts. The genes are TRBV10-3 and TRBJ2-2; D assignment may be TRBD1 or TRBD2 (5 bases each). The germline CDR1 and CDR2 sequences are ENHRY and SYGVKD. The CDR3 consists of 16 residues. The ends were cut back, 3 bases at V and 4 bases at J, with 15 bases in the middle. Here the CDR3 reads CAISDPGQGSTGELFF. DNA for the CDR3: TGTGCCATCAGTGACCCGGGGCAGGGCAGCACCGGGGAGCTGTTTTTT.

This clonotype was detected ten times or more. This chain links TRBV7-9 with TRBJ2-7; TRBD1 aligns across 11 bases. The germline V gene encodes CDR1 SEHNR and CDR2 FQNEAQ (reference sequence). This CDR3 spans 16 amino acids. The junction had 8 bases not matched to a gene; V was cut back by 2 bases and J by 5 bases. The CDR3 loop is CASSLNRDRGRNEQYF. The CDR3 DNA reads TGTGCCAGCAGCTTAAATAGGGACAGGGGGAGGAACGAGCAGTACTTC.

This clonotype was recorded many times. The CDR3 spells CATRPMGVDTGELFF. Here the CDR3 DNA reads TGTGCCACCCGGCCCATGGGAGTGGACACCGGGGAGCTGTTTTTT. This chain joins TRBV2 and TRBJ2-2, with a possible D match to TRBD2 (5 bases). The CDR3 runs 15 residues. Trimming shortened V by 10 bases and J by 3 bases, and 18 bases separated the two germline ends. Per germline, CDR1 SNHLY and CDR2 FYNNEI.

The V gene is TRBV19, the J gene TRBJ2-4, with a weak D call TRBD2 (5 bases). This CDR3 contains 15 residues. Trimming cost V 1 base and J 0 bases, with 7 bases left between them. Germline V gene data show CDR1 as LNHDA and CDR2 as SQIVND (reference sequence). DNA of the CDR3: TGTGCCAGTAGTATAGTTGGACTAGCCAAAAACATTCAGTACTTC. Encoded protein: CASSIVGLAKNIQYF.

The V call is TRBV18, the J call TRBJ1-1; no reliable D call. The CDR3 has 13 amino acids. Germline CDR1 KGHSH, CDR2 LQKENI. The V and J ends lost 5 bases and 3 bases respectively, with 10 bases between them. This chain's CDR3 is CASSFNMDTEAFF. CDR3 sequence (DNA): TGTGCCAGCTCATTTAACATGGACACTGAAGCTTTCTTT. The full variable domain, its missing parts supplied by reference TRBV18 and TRBJ1-1, is NAGVMQNPRHLVRRRGQEARLRCSPMKGHSHVYWYRQLPEEGLKFMVYLQKENIIDESGMPKERFSAEFPKEGPSILRIQQVVRGDSAAYFCASSFNMDTEAFFGQGTRLTVV.